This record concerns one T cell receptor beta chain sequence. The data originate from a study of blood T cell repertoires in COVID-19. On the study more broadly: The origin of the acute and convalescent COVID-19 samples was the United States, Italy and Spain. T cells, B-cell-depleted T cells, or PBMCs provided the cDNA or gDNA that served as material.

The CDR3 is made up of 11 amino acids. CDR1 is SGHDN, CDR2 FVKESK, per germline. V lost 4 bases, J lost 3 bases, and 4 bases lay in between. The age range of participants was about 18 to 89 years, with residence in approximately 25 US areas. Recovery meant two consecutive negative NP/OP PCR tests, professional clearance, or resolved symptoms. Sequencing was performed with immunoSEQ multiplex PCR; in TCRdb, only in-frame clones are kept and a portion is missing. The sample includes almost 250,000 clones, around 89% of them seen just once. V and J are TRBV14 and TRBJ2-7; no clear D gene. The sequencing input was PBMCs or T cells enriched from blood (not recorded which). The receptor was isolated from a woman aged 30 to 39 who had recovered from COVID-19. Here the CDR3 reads CASSPGYEQYF. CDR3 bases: TGTGCCAGCAGCCCCGGCTACGAGCAGTACTTC.